Following are 5 T cell receptor beta chains from one sample sequenced in a study of T cell clones after liver transplantation. Clones were read by immunoSEQ multiplex PCR, and TCRdb kept only the in-frame ones, dropping some. Among 99,000 or so clones, 80% to 85% were seen once, and the ten largest hold about 1%. The sequencing used CD4+ T cells from blood, collected before liver transplant. These receptors all stem from a human donor who received a liver transplant.

The chain couples TRBV28 to TRBJ2-5; the D is unclear. The CDR3 totals 13 residues. Per the germline V gene, CDR1 is MDHEN and CDR2 is SYDVKM. V lost 5 bases and J 7 bases, leaving 14 bases between the germline ends. The CDR3 protein is CASSLRTLGTQYF. The CDR3 DNA reads TGTGCCAGCAGTCTCCGGACCTTGGGGACCCAGTACTTC.

The rearrangement uses TRBV6-5 and TRBJ1-1; TRBD1 matches at 10 bases. Germline CDR1 reads MNHEY; CDR2 reads SVGAGI. CDR3 size: 15 residues. V shed 6 bases and J 0 bases; nucleotides not matched to a gene: 4. The CDR3, as DNA: TGTGCCAGCAGGGGACAGGGGAATGTGAACACTGAAGCTTTCTTT. This codes for CASRGQGNVNTEAFF.

J is TRBJ1-2 and V is TRBV6-1, with 9 bases fitting TRBD1. From germline, CDR1 is MNHNS and CDR2 SASEGT. V trimming: 0 bases; J trimming: 3 bases; junction bases outside the gene matches: 8. The CDR3 is made up of 17 amino acids. The CDR3: CASSEAGYRGLYYGYTF. In DNA form, the CDR3 reads TGTGCCAGCAGTGAAGCAGGGTACAGGGGGCTATACTATGGCTACACCTTC.

The rearrangement joins TRBV7-8 to TRBJ2-1, with 7 bases fitting TRBD1. The CDR3 consists of 17 residues. Germline V gene data show CDR1 as SGHVS and CDR2 as FQNEAQ. The V and J ends lost 2 bases and 8 bases, in that order; junction bases with no gene match: 15. Written as DNA, the CDR3 is TGTGCCAGCAGCTTACTACCGTTGACAGGGAGAGTGGATGAGCAGTTCTTC. Translated, it gives CASSLLPLTGRVDEQFF.

This clone was seen just once. The DNA for the CDR3 is TGTGCCAGCTCACCTTCAGGGGCAACCGGCGAGCAGTACTTC. Translated: CASSPSGATGEQYF. The chain combines TRBV18 with TRBJ2-7; D is possibly TRBD1 (6 bases). Trimming cost V 3 bases and J 6 bases, with 15 bases left between them. Germline V gene data show CDR1 as KGHSH and CDR2 as LQKENI. There are 14 residues in the CDR3. Based on the CDR3 plus reference TRBV18 and TRBJ2-7, the full variable domain is NAGVMQNPRHLVRRRGQEARLRCSPMKGHSHVYWYRQLPEEGLKFMVYLQKENIIDESGMPKERFSAEFPKEGPSILRIQQVVRGDSAAYFCASSPSGATGEQYFGPGTRLTVT.